Listed below are T cell receptor beta chains from one sample, sequenced in a study of radiotherapy plus CTLA-4 blockade in lung cancer. Using immunoSEQ multiplex PCR, the repertoire was profiled, and TCRdb retains in-frame clones only, with some absent. The sample comprises more than 75,000 clones, about four fifths of which are singletons, and roughly 24% rests with the top ten. Sequenced material: peripheral blood, taken from a patient treated with radiotherapy plus ipilimumab. These receptors all stem from a human donor with non-small cell lung cancer that progressed on radiotherapy plus ipilimumab. Each CDR3 is given with its conserved first and last residue. The D gene is left open where the match is weak. For some rows the clone size is stated as once, few or many, or as a class when expanded; others skip it.

j_call | v_call | d_call | clone_size | cdr3_aa | cdr3_nt
TRBJ1-4 | TRBV9 | - | - | CASSGRDNNEKLFF | TGTGCCAGCAGCGGCCGGGACAACAATGAAAAACTGTTTTTT
TRBJ1-4 | TRBV2 | - | - | CASSDRTGITNEKLFF | TGTGCCAGCAGTGATAGAACAGGGATCACTAATGAAAAACTGTTTTTT
TRBJ2-5 | TRBV7-3 | - | - | CASSRGGVEETQYF | TGTGCCAGTTCCAGGGGGGGAGTGGAAGAGACCCAGTACTTC
TRBJ1-1 | TRBV11-2 | - | - | CASSPTYANTEAFF | TGTGCCAGCAGCCCTACATACGCGAACACTGAAGCTTTCTTT
TRBJ1-3 | TRBV29-1 | - | - | CSVRRGNTIYF | TGCAGCGTTCGGCGGGGAAACACCATATATTTT
TRBJ1-1 | TRBV18 | TRBD1 | - | CASSPLGTGLNTEAFF | TGTGCCAGCTCACCTCTAGGGACAGGGTTGAACACTGAAGCTTTCTTT
TRBJ2-1 | TRBV2 | TRBD2 | - | CASSGVSGSSYNEQFF | TGTGCCAGCAGTGGGGTTAGCGGGAGCTCCTACAATGAGCAGTTCTTC
TRBJ2-2 | TRBV5-1 | - | - | CASSLANTGELFF | TGCGCCAGCAGCTTGGCGAACACCGGGGAGCTGTTTTTT
TRBJ2-1 | TRBV11-2 | TRBD1 | - | CASSLNPTGWDEQFF | TGTGCCAGCAGCTTAAACCCGACAGGGTGGGATGAGCAGTTCTTC
TRBJ1-3 | TRBV7-8 | - | - | CASSPDRISGNTIYF | TGTGCCAGCAGCCCCGACAGGATCTCTGGAAACACCATATATTTT
TRBJ1-2 | TRBV9 | TRBD1 | - | CASSLAGQANYGYTF | TGTGCCAGCAGCCTGGCGGGACAGGCAAACTATGGCTACACCTTC
TRBJ2-7 | TRBV7-2 | - | - | CASSFQSSYEQYF | TGTGCCAGCAGCTTCCAGAGCTCCTACGAGCAGTACTTC
TRBJ1-5 | TRBV5-1 | - | once | CASSLGGIRNQPQHF | TGCGCCAGCAGCTTAGGGGGGATCCGCAATCAGCCCCAGCATTTT
TRBJ2-5 | TRBV30 | TRBD2 | - | CAWRKGASGKETQYF | TGTGCCTGGAGGAAAGGGGCTAGCGGTAAAGAGACCCAGTACTTC
TRBJ2-6 | TRBV6-5 | - | - | CASKLGSSGANVLTF | TGTGCCAGCAAATTAGGGAGCTCTGGGGCCAACGTCCTGACTTTC
TRBJ1-2 | TRBV5-1 | TRBD1 | - | CASSYYPGQASSYGYTF | TGCGCCAGCAGCTATTACCCGGGACAGGCGTCCTCCTATGGCTACACCTTC
TRBJ2-5 | TRBV11-2 | TRBD2 | once | CASVTGSGGPQETQYF | TGTGCCAGCGTAACAGGGAGCGGGGGCCCACAAGAGACCCAGTACTTC
TRBJ2-7 | TRBV5-8 | - | once | CASSLGAGSTYEQYF | TGTGCCAGCAGCTTGGGAGCGGGTTCGACCTACGAGCAGTACTTC
TRBJ2-3 | TRBV10-1 | - | few | CASSNTDTQYF | TGCGCCAGCAGCAACACAGATACGCAGTATTTT
TRBJ2-6 | TRBV27 | - | - | CASRSWGLSGANVLTF | TGTGCCAGCAGGTCCTGGGGCCTCTCTGGGGCCAACGTCCTGACTTTC
TRBJ1-4 | TRBV6-5 | TRBD1 | - | CASSSQGATNEKLFF | TGTGCCAGCAGTTCTCAGGGGGCAACTAATGAAAAACTGTTTTTT
TRBJ2-3 | TRBV5-6 | TRBD2 | - | CASSLGGGSTDTQYF | TGTGCCAGCAGCCTAGGCGGGGGAAGCACAGATACGCAGTATTTT
TRBJ1-2 | TRBV10-3 | - | - | CAIQDTGFGYTF | TGTGCCATCCAGGACACCGGTTTCGGCTACACCTTC
TRBJ2-1 | TRBV28 | - | - | CASSLFSGFNEQFF | TGTGCCAGCAGTTTATTTTCGGGGTTCAATGAGCAGTTCTTC